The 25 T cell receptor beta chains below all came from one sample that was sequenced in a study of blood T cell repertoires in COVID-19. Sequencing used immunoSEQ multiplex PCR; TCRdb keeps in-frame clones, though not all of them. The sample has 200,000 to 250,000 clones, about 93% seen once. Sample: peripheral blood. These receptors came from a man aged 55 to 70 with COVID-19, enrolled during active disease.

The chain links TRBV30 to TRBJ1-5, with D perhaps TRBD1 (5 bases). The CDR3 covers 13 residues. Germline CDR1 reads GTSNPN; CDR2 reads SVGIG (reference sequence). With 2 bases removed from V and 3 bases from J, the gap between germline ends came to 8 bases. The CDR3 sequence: CAWSTGTNQPQHF. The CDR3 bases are TGTGCCTGGAGTACAGGAACCAATCAGCCCCAGCATTTT.

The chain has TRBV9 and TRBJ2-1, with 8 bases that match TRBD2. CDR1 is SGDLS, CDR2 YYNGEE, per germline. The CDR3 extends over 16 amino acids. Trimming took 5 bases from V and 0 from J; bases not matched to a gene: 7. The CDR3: CASRDLAGSSYNEQFF. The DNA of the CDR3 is TGTGCCAGCAGAGACTTAGCGGGAAGCTCCTACAATGAGCAGTTCTTC. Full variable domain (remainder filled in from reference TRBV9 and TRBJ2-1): DSGVTQTPKHLITATGQRVTLRCSPRSGDLSVYWYQQSLDQGLQFLIQYYNGEERAKGNILERFSAQQFPDLHSELNLSSLELGDSALYFCASRDLAGSSYNEQFFGPGTRLTVL.

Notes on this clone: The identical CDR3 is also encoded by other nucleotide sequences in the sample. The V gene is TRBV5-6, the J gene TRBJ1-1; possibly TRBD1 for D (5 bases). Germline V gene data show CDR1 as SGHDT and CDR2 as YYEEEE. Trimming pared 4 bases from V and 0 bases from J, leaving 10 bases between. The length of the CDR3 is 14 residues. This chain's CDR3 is CASSLGHLNTEAFF. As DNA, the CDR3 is TGTGCCAGCAGCCTCGGACACCTGAACACTGAAGCTTTCTTT.

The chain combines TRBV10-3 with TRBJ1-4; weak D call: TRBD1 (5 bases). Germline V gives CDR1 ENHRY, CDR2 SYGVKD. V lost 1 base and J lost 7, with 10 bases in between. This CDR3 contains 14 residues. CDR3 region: CAISEWQGGEKLFF. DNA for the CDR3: TGTGCCATCAGTGAGTGGCAGGGTGGTGAAAAACTGTTTTTT.

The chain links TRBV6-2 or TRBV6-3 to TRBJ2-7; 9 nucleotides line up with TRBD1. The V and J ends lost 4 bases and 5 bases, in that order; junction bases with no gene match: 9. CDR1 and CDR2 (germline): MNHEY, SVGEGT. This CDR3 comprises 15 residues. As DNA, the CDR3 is TGTGCCAGCAGTTGGGGCACAGGGGGCGTCCACGAGCAGTACTTC. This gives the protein CASSWGTGGVHEQYF.

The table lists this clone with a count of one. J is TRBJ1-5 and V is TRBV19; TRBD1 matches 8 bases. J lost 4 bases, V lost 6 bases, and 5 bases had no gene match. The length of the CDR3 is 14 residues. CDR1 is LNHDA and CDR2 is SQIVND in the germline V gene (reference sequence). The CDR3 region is CASRNYRGNQPQHF. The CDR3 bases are TGTGCCAGTAGGAATTACAGGGGGAATCAGCCCCAGCATTTT.

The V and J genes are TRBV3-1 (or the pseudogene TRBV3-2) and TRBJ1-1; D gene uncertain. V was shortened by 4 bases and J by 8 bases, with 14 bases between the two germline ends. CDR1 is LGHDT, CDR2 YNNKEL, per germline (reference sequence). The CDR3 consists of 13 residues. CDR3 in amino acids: CASSRDGRVEAFF. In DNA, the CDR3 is TGTGCCAGCAGCCGCGACGGGAGGGTCGAAGCTTTCTTT.

CDR3 sequence reads: CSVDRDTNTGELFF. CDR3 bases: TGCAGCGTTGACCGGGACACAAACACCGGGGAGCTGTTTTTT. V is TRBV29-1 and J is TRBJ2-2; possible D gene TRBD1, 6 bases. Germline CDR1 is SQVTM and CDR2 is ANQGSEA. The CDR3 length is 14 residues. Deletions cut 3 bases from V and 2 bases from J, with 10 bases between.

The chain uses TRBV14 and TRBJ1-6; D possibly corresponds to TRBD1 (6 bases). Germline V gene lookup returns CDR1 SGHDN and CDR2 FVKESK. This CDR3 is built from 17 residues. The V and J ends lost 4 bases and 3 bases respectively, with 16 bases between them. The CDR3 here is CASSLFRGGDYNSPLHF. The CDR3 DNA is TGTGCCAGCAGCCTTTTTAGGGGGGGCGACTATAATTCACCCCTCCACTTT.

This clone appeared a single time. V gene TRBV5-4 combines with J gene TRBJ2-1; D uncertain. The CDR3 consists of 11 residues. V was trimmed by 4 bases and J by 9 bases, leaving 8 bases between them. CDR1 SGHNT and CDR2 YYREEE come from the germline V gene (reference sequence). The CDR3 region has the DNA TGTGCCAGCAGCAGGCAGGCTGAGCAGTTCTTC. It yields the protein CASSRQAEQFF.

This CDR3 is CASSLYGVSTEAFF. The CDR3 DNA sequence: TGTGCCAGCAGTTTATACGGGGTGAGCACTGAAGCTTTCTTT. This chain links TRBV28 with TRBJ1-1, with D uncertain. CDR1 MDHEN and CDR2 SYDVKM come from the germline V gene. V was shortened by 1 base and J by 4 bases, with 10 bases between the two germline ends. This CDR3 contains 14 residues.

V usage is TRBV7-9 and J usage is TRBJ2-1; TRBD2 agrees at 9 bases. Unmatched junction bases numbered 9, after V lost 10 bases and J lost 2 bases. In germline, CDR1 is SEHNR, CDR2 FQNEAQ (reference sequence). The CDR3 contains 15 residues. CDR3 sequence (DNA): TGTGCCACCGGGGCGCTAGCGGGGACCTACAATGAGCAGTTCTTC. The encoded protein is CATGALAGTYNEQFF.

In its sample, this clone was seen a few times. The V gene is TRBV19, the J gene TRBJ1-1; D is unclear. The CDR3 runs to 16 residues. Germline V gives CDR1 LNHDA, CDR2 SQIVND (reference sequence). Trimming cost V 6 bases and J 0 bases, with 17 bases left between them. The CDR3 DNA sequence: TGTGCCAGTAGAACGGATAGCACCGGGATGAACACTGAAGCTTTCTTT. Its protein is CASRTDSTGMNTEAFF.

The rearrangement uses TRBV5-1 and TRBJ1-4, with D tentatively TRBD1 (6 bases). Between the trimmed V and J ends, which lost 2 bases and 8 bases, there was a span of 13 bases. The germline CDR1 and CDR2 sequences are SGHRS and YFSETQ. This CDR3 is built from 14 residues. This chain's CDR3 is CASSFQGSGEKLFF. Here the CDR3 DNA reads TGCGCCAGCAGCTTTCAGGGGAGTGGGGAAAAACTGTTTTTT. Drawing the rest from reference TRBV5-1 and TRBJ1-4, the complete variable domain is KAGVTQTPRYLIKTRGQQVTLSCSPISGHRSVSWYQQTPGQGLQFLFEYFSETQRNKGNFPGRFSGRQFSNSRSEMNVSTLELGDSALYLCASSFQGSGEKLFFGSGTQLSVL.

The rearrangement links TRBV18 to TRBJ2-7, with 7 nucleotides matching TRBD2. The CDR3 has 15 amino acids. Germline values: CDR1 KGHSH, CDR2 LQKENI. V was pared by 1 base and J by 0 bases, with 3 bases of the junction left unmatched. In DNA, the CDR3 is TGTGCCAGCTCACCACAGGGGACTAACTCCTACGAGCAGTACTTC. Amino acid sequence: CASSPQGTNSYEQYF.

The CDR3 protein is CASSQPGQGNTEAFF. CDR3 nucleotide sequence: TGTGCCAGCAGCCAACCAGGACAGGGGAACACTGAAGCTTTCTTT. This chain uses TRBV4-2 with TRBJ1-1; 8 bases line up with TRBD1. The CDR3 runs 15 residues. CDR1 and CDR2 from the germline V gene are LGHNA and YNFKEQ. J gave up 1 base and V 2 bases, and 3 bases lay outside the gene matches.

The CDR3 DNA sequence: TGTGCCACCAGCAGAGAACAGGGGATGCTGACTGGAAACACCATATATTTT. It yields the protein CATSREQGMLTGNTIYF. This rearrangement joins TRBV15 to TRBJ1-3; the match to TRBD1 covers 7 bases. This CDR3 has 17 amino acids. The germline V gene has CDR1 LNHNV and CDR2 YYDKDF (reference sequence). With 0 bases clipped from V and 2 bases from J, the junction kept 7 bases outside the gene matches. The whole variable domain, filled in from reference TRBV15 and TRBJ1-3, reads DAMVIQNPRYQVTQFGKPVTLSCSQTLNHNVMYWYQQKSSQAPKLLFHYYDKDFNNEADTPDNFQSRRPNTSFCFLDIRSPGLGDTAMYLCATSREQGMLTGNTIYFGEGSWLTVV.

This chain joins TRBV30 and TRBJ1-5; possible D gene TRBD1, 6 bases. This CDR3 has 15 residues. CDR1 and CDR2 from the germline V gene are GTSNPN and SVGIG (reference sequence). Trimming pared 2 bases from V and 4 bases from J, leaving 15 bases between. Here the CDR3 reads CAWSREQGGNQPQHF. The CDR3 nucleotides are TGTGCCTGGAGTAGGGAACAGGGTGGGAATCAGCCCCAGCATTTT. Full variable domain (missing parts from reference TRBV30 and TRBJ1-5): SQTIHQWPATLVQPVGSPLSLECTVEGTSNPNLYWYRQAAGRGLQLLFYSVGIGQISSEVPQNLSASRPQDRQFILSSKKLLLSDSGFYLCAWSREQGGNQPQHFGDGTRLSIL.

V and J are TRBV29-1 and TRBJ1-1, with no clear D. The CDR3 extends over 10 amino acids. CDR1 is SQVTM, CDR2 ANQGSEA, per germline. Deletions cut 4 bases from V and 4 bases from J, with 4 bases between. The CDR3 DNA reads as TGCAGCGTTGTCAGCACTGAAGCTTTCTTT. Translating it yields CSVVSTEAFF.

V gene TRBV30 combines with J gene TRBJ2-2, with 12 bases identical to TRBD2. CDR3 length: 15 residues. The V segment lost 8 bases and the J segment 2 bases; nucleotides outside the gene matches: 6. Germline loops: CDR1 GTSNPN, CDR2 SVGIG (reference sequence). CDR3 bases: TGTGCCGTACCTAGCGGGGGGGCCAACACCGGGGAGCTGTTTTTT. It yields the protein CAVPSGGANTGELFF.

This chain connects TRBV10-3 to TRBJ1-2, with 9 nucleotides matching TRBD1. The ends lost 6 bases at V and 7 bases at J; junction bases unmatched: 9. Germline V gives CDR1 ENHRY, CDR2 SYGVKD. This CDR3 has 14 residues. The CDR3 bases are TGTGCCATCAGCCGCCGGGACAGGGACCCTGGCTACACCTTC. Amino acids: CAISRRDRDPGYTF.

CDR3 loop: CASSFLAGGLDEQYF. CDR3 nucleotide sequence: TGTGCCAGCAGTTTTTTAGCGGGAGGTCTAGACGAGCAGTACTTC. The chain combines TRBV27 with TRBJ2-7, with 10 bases aligning to TRBD2. The CDR3 sequence is 15 residues long. The germline CDR1 and CDR2 sequences are MNHEY and SMNVEV (reference sequence). J gave up 5 bases and V 3 bases, and 7 bases lay outside the gene matches.

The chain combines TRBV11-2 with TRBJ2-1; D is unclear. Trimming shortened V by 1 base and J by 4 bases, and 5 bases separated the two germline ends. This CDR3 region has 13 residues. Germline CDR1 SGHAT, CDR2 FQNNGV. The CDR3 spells CASSLVQYNEQFF. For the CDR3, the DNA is TGTGCCAGCAGCTTAGTTCAGTACAATGAGCAGTTCTTC. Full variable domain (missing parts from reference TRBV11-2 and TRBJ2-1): EAGVAQSPRYKIIEKRQSVAFWCNPISGHATLYWYQQILGQGPKLLIQFQNNGVVDDSQLPKDRFSAERLKGVDSTLKIQPAKLEDSAVYLCASSLVQYNEQFFGPGTRLTVL.

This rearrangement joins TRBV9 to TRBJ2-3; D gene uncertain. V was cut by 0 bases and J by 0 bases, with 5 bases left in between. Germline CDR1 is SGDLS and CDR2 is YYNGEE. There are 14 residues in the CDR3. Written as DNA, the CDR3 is TGTGCCAGCAGCGTAGAAACTAGCACAGATACGCAGTATTTT. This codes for CASSVETSTDTQYF.

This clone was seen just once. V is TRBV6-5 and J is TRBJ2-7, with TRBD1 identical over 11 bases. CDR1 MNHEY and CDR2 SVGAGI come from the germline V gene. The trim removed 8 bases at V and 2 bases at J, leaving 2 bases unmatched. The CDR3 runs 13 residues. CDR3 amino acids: CASWTGGPYEQYF. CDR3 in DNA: TGTGCCAGCTGGACAGGGGGCCCCTACGAGCAGTACTTC.